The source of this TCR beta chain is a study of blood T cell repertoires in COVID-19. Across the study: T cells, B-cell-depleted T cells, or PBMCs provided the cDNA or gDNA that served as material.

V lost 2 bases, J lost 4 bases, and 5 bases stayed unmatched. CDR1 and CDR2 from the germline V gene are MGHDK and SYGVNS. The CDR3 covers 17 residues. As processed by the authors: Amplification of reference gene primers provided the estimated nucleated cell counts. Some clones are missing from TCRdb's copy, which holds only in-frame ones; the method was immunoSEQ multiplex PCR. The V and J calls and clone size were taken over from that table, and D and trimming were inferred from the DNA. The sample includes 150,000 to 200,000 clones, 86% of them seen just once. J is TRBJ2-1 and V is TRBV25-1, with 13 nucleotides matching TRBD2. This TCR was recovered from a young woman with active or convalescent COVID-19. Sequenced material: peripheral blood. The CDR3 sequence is CASSEPGTSGVYNEQFF. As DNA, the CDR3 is TGTGCCAGCAGTGAACCCGGGACTAGCGGGGTGTACAATGAGCAGTTCTTC.